What follows are 28 T cell receptor beta chains derived from one specimen sequenced in a study of blood T cell repertoires in COVID-19. TCRdb's table, derived via immunoSEQ multiplex PCR, lists solely in-frame clones and lacks some. The sample has more than 150,000 clones; 80% to 90% are singletons. Sequences were obtained from peripheral blood. The receptors come from an older man with active or convalescent COVID-19.

The gene calls are TRBV9 and TRBJ2-1; possibly TRBD1 for D (6 bases). CDR1 SGDLS and CDR2 YYNGEE come from the germline V gene. CDR3 length: 13 residues. The V and J ends lost 3 bases and 5 bases respectively, with 9 bases between them. In nucleotides, the CDR3 is TGTGCCAGCAGCGCGGGGACACACAATGAGCAGTTCTTC. Amino acids: CASSAGTHNEQFF.

The chain links TRBV6-2 or TRBV6-3 to TRBJ1-5; no definite D call. Trimming took off 5 bases at V and 4 bases at J, with 15 bases between the two ends. Germline V lookup: CDR1 MNHEY, CDR2 SVGEGT. The length of the CDR3 is 15 residues. CDR3 nucleotides: TGTGCCAGCAGTCCCACGGGGAGCCGGAATCAGCCCCAGCATTTT. It codes for CASSPTGSRNQPQHF.

The chain is built from TRBV6-2 or TRBV6-3 and TRBJ2-7; 11 bases agree with TRBD2. V trimming: 5 bases; J trimming: 5 bases; junction bases outside the gene matches: 11. The length of the CDR3 is 16 residues. CDR1 and CDR2 from the germline V gene are MNHEY and SVGEGT. The CDR3 reads CASSQTSGTVSNEQYF. In DNA, the CDR3 is TGTGCCAGCAGTCAGACTAGCGGGACCGTCTCTAACGAGCAGTACTTC.

The chain joins TRBV5-4 to TRBJ2-7, with 10 nucleotides matching TRBD1. The CDR3 has 14 amino acids. Losses at the gene ends were 5 bases for V and 12 bases for J; bases not matched to a gene: 14. Germline CDR1 reads SGHNT; CDR2 reads YYREEE (reference sequence). Here the CDR3 DNA reads TGTGCCAGCAGGGATGACAGGGGGCCTCGGAACCGGTACTTC. Its protein is CASRDDRGPRNRYF. Filled out from reference TRBV5-4 and TRBJ2-7, the complete variable domain reads ETGVTQSPTHLIKTRGQQVTLRCSSQSGHNTVSWYQQALGQGPQFIFQYYREEENGRGNFPPRFSGLQFPNYSSELNVNALELDDSALYLCASRDDRGPRNRYFGPGTRLTVT.

The chain is built from TRBV7-2 and TRBJ2-1; 7 bases line up with TRBD2. Trimming removed 1 base from V and 5 bases from J; junction bases left unmatched: 8. CDR1 and CDR2 from the germline V gene are SGHTA and FQGNSA. The CDR3 runs to 16 residues. CDR3 in amino acids: CASSLVWGGSNNEQFF. The CDR3 DNA reads as TGTGCCAGCAGCTTAGTTTGGGGGGGTTCAAACAATGAGCAGTTCTTC.

The chain combines TRBV7-2 with TRBJ1-5, with D uncertain. V lost 6 bases, J lost 3 bases, and 12 bases lay in between. The germline gives CDR1 SGHTA, CDR2 FQGNSA. The CDR3 runs 14 residues. The CDR3 coding sequence is TGTGCCAGCAGTTACGTGGCCATCAATCAGCCCCAGCATTTT. It yields the protein CASSYVAINQPQHF.

The chain carries TRBV28 and TRBJ2-7; D unresolved. V shed 3 bases and J shed 7 bases, with 13 bases lying between them. This CDR3 spans 13 amino acids. Germline V CDR1 and CDR2: MDHEN, SYDVKM. In nucleotides, the CDR3 is TGTGCCAGCAGTTTGGGCTTCCATGGGGAGCAGTACTTC. Its translation: CASSLGFHGEQYF.

The chain joins TRBV6-5 to TRBJ1-4; a weak D match, TRBD1 (5 bases). Trimming removed 6 bases at V and 7 bases at J, with 12 bases between. The CDR3 contains 13 residues. CDR1 MNHEY and CDR2 SVGAGI come from the germline V gene. This chain's CDR3 is CASSQGRSEKLFF. For the CDR3, the DNA is TGTGCCAGCAGCCAGGGCCGCAGTGAAAAACTGTTTTTT.

The chain joins TRBV6-5 to TRBJ1-6; 7 nucleotides match TRBD1. The CDR3 runs 12 residues. Germline V CDR1 and CDR2: MNHEY, SVGAGI. Trimming took 10 bases from V and 7 from J; bases not matched to a gene: 4. The CDR3 sequence is CAIGTVNSPLHF. CDR3 nucleotides: TGTGCCATCGGGACAGTGAATTCACCCCTCCACTTT.

The CDR3 is CASSPSGLRSGNTIYF. In DNA, the CDR3 is TGCGCCAGCAGCCCGTCGGGGTTACGGTCTGGAAACACCATATATTTT. The chain links TRBV5-1 to TRBJ1-3, with D uncertain. The CDR3 length is 16 residues. Germline lookup yields CDR1 SGHRS and CDR2 YFSETQ. The ends were cut back, 4 bases at V and 1 base at J, with 15 bases in the middle.

V and J are TRBV19 and TRBJ2-3, with TRBD1 as a possible D gene (6 bases). Germline CDR1 LNHDA, CDR2 SQIVND (reference sequence). This CDR3 is 16 amino acids long. Trimming stripped 5 bases from V and 2 bases from J, with 17 bases between. The CDR3 sequence: CASSPLTGRLTDTQYF. In nucleotides, the CDR3 is TGTGCCAGTAGTCCCTTGACAGGTAGACTCACAGATACGCAGTATTTT. The full variable domain, with the rest looked up from reference TRBV19 and TRBJ2-3, is DGGITQSPKYLFRKEGQNVTLSCEQNLNHDAMYWYRQDPGQGLRLIYYSQIVNDFQKGDIAEGYSVSREKKESFPLTVTSAQKNPTAFYLCASSPLTGRLTDTQYFGPGTRLTVL.

The rearrangement links TRBV5-3 to TRBJ1-5, with D hard to call. Being an ORF, TRBV5-3 has a function that is uncertain. There are 15 residues in the CDR3. Trimming removed 0 bases at V and 7 bases at J, with 14 bases between. The CDR3 sequence: CARSLAAGLEQPQHF. The CDR3 nucleotides are TGTGCCAGAAGCTTGGCCGCGGGTTTGGAGCAGCCCCAGCATTTT.

This chain uses TRBV6-1 with TRBJ1-5; unclear D gene. V dropped 0 bases and J dropped 7 bases, with 13 bases sitting between them. Germline CDR1 reads MNHNS; CDR2 reads SASEGT. The CDR3 has 15 amino acids. CDR3 bases: TGTGCCAGCAGTGAAGCACTTCAAATGAGGCAGCCCCAGCATTTT. This codes for CASSEALQMRQPQHF.

V is TRBV15 and J is TRBJ2-1, with 10 bases that match TRBD2. V shed 0 bases, J shed 10 bases, and the junction held 6 bases outside the gene matches. This CDR3 comprises 15 residues. Germline V gives CDR1 LNHNV, CDR2 YYDKDF (reference sequence). The CDR3 DNA is TGTGCCACCAGCAGAGAAGCGGGAGGGCCAGGGGAGCAGTTCTTC. Its translation is CATSREAGGPGEQFF.

V and J are TRBV30 and TRBJ2-1, with 8 nucleotides matching TRBD1. The CDR3 is 13 amino acids. Germline V gives CDR1 GTSNPN, CDR2 SVGIG (reference sequence). The J segment lost 2 bases and the V segment lost 6 bases, leaving 3 bases of the junction unmatched. CDR3: CACPGQAYNEQFF. In nucleotides, the CDR3 is TGTGCCTGTCCGGGACAGGCCTACAATGAGCAGTTCTTC.

The chain carries TRBV29-1 and TRBJ2-7, with D tentatively TRBD1 (5 bases). This CDR3 contains 14 residues. Deletions cut 1 base from V and 3 bases from J, with 13 bases between. Germline-derived CDR1 and CDR2 are SQVTM and ANQGSEA. CDR3 in DNA: TGCAGCGTTGAAGGGTGGGATGACAGCTACGAGCAGTACTTC. Translated: CSVEGWDDSYEQYF.

The chain has TRBV28 and TRBJ1-1; tentative D call: TRBD1 (6 bases). Germline-derived CDR1 and CDR2 are MDHEN and SYDVKM. V dropped 2 bases and J dropped 1 base, with 11 bases sitting between them. This CDR3 is built from 15 residues. CDR3 bases: TGTGCCAGCAGTTTAGCCGGGACAACGAACACTGAAGCTTTCTTT. Its translation: CASSLAGTTNTEAFF.

The chain couples TRBV18 to TRBJ1-1, with 9 bases lining up with TRBD1. The V and J ends lost 4 bases and 1 base, in that order; junction bases with no gene match: 4. Per the germline V gene, CDR1 is KGHSH and CDR2 is LQKENI. This CDR3 is built from 15 residues. CDR3 in amino acids: CASSQGQGRNTEAFF. CDR3 nucleotide sequence: TGTGCCAGCTCACAGGGACAGGGAAGGAACACTGAAGCTTTCTTT.

This clone was picked up a small number of times. This rearrangement joins TRBV12-3 or TRBV12-4 to TRBJ2-2, with D unresolved. V lost 2 bases and J 6 bases, leaving 7 bases between the germline ends. The CDR3 covers 13 residues. The CDR3: CASSLISPGELFF. The CDR3 nucleotides are TGTGCCAGCAGTTTAATTAGCCCCGGGGAGCTGTTTTTT.

The chain has TRBV15 and TRBJ2-1, with 8 nucleotides matching TRBD1. Germline CDR1 reads LNHNV; CDR2 reads YYDKDF (reference sequence). Trimming took 2 bases from V and 0 from J; bases not matched to a gene: 3. The CDR3 has 16 amino acids. Here the CDR3 DNA reads TGTGCCACCAGCAGACATACAGGGGGCTCCTACAATGAGCAGTTCTTC. It specifies CATSRHTGGSYNEQFF.

The V call is TRBV7-2, the J call TRBJ2-7; 7 bases map to TRBD2. CDR1 and CDR2 from the germline V gene are SGHTA and FQGNSA. After removal of 0 bases from V and 1 base from J, the junction contained 3 bases not matched to a gene. The CDR3 runs 15 residues. CDR3 DNA sequence: TGTGCCAGCAGCTTAGCGGCGGGAGAATCCTACGAGCAGTACTTC. This encodes CASSLAAGESYEQYF.

The rearrangement uses TRBV6-5 and TRBJ1-6; 7 nucleotides line up with TRBD1. This CDR3 is 14 amino acids long. V lost 2 bases to trimming and J lost 11 bases; unmatched junction nucleotides: 6. The V gene's germline CDR1 is MNHEY and CDR2 SVGAGI. CDR3 loop: CASSYDRVGPPLHF. CDR3 DNA sequence: TGTGCCAGCAGTTACGACAGGGTAGGGCCACCCCTCCACTTT.

The rearrangement links TRBV4-3 to TRBJ2-1; TRBD2 matches 7 bases. CDR3 length: 17 amino acids. Germline V gene data show CDR1 as LGHNA and CDR2 as YSLEER. The V segment lost 0 bases and the J segment 4 bases; nucleotides outside the gene matches: 9. The CDR3 reads CASSQEGRARHYNEQFF. The CDR3 bases are TGCGCCAGCAGCCAAGAGGGGAGGGCTAGACATTACAATGAGCAGTTCTTC.

This chain joins TRBV2 and TRBJ2-1, with D maybe TRBD1 (6 bases). CDR1 and CDR2 from the germline V gene are SNHLY and FYNNEI. The CDR3 contains 13 residues. The V and J ends lost 6 bases and 8 bases respectively, with 14 bases between them. This chain's CDR3 is CASRLQGRDEQFF. The CDR3 region has the DNA TGTGCCAGCAGACTACAGGGCCGGGATGAGCAGTTCTTC.

The chain couples TRBV2 to TRBJ2-1; D is uncertain. Trimming took 6 bases from V and 6 from J, leaving 15 bases between them. The CDR3 consists of 14 residues. Germline V gives CDR1 SNHLY, CDR2 FYNNEI. The CDR3 DNA reads as TGTGCCAGCAGGCAAGACTTAACGGGCAATGAGCAGTTCTTC. It specifies CASRQDLTGNEQFF. The full variable domain, its missing parts supplied by reference TRBV2 and TRBJ2-1, is EPEVTQTPSHQVTQMGQEVILRCVPISNHLYFYWYRQILGQKVEFLVSFYNNEISEKSEIFDDQFSVERPDGSNFTLKIRSTKLEDSAMYFCASRQDLTGNEQFFGPGTRLTVL.

V gene TRBV6-2 or TRBV6-3 combines with J gene TRBJ2-5; 8 nucleotides line up with TRBD2. The CDR3 is 18 amino acids. J was trimmed by 3 bases and V by 6 bases; bases with no gene match: 18. Germline loops: CDR1 MNHEY, CDR2 SVGEGT. Here the CDR3 DNA reads TGTGCCAGCAGCTTCGGGGCGAGTAGCGGGGAGCCGAAAGAGACCCAGTACTTC. This gives the protein CASSFGASSGEPKETQYF.

CDR3 nucleotides: TGTGCCAGCAGCCAAGGGCGGGGTTCTGAAGCTTTCTTT. Its translation: CASSQGRGSEAFF. This chain joins TRBV14 and TRBJ1-1; D uncertain. Trimming stripped 1 base from V and 6 bases from J, with 9 bases between. Germline V gene data show CDR1 as SGHDN and CDR2 as FVKESK. This CDR3 region has 13 residues.

This rearrangement joins TRBV6-4 to TRBJ1-5; weak D call: TRBD1 (5 bases). The CDR3 has 16 residues. Germline loops: CDR1 MRHNA, CDR2 SNTAGT. The ends were cut back, 0 bases at V and 5 bases at J, with 14 bases in the middle. CDR3 nucleotide sequence: TGTGCCAGCAGTGACTCGAAGGGGTATAGGGATCAGCCCCAGCATTTT. Protein sequence: CASSDSKGYRDQPQHF.